This T cell receptor (beta chain) was recovered during a study of cytomegalovirus exposure and HLA in healthy donors (dated 2017 in TCRdb). Study-level background: The 650 to 750 repertoires of the first cohort and the roughly 120 validation repertoires were produced on the same platform, according to a later analysis. The study aimed to test whether signatures of past pathogen exposure could be identified by cataloging public T cell receptors. In addition to the first cohort of about 650 subjects, a separate validation cohort of approximately 130 different subjects was used. To predict cytomegalovirus infection status, the study brought together high-throughput TCR immunosequencing, statistical association of individual TCRs with disease status, and machine learning. Overall results and qualifications from the work: A few of the identified cytomegalovirus-associated TCR beta chains were confirmed in vitro to be specific for cytomegalovirus antigens. Most TCR sequences were seen in very few donors, while some public TCRs were found in many individuals. It was suggested by the authors that the approach could potentially be generalized to other disease states and immunological phenotypes. A total of 164 TCR beta chains were listed by the study as associated with cytomegalovirus. A later analysis lacked HLA typing for the validation cohort, so it scored co-occurrence in that cohort across all 120 repertoires. The classifier was reported to diagnose cytomegalovirus status with high specificity and sensitivity in both the original and validation cohorts. Subsequent analysis determined that TCRs grouped into clusters in the first cohort also showed a tendency toward co-occurrence across the approximately 120 validation repertoires, and 85% to 95% of cluster scores exceeded 0.

Turning to this clone: What this receptor recognizes is not known. No base-level quality is on record; no much larger clone is a single base apart.

The library was prepared using the immunoSEQ multiplex PCR assay. In the original analysis: A statistical classification framework was built for diagnosing cytomegalovirus status from the catalog of TCR beta chain sequences. Sourced from immuneACCESS, this table was stored by TCRdb with only in-frame sequences that have V and J called. A share of the clones is absent; for the studies checked, an unresolved V gene accounts for under half, and the remainder has no known explanation. For V, J and clone size, that table is used; D and trimming come from the DNA. This sample comprises 250,000 to 400,000 clones, 88% of them detected only once. Approximately 0.96% of the sample is taken by the ten largest. CDR1 is given as MNHEY and CDR2 as SVGAGI, both from the germline V gene. The germline V end is reduced by 6 bases and the J end by 3 bases; junction bases left unmatched: 10. Counted from cysteine to phenylalanine, this CDR3 has 15 amino acids. The DNA shown is the 45-base CDR3, in frame from base 1.

Donors formed part of the validation cohort, which comprised 120 subjects and was distinct from the first cohort of 550 to 850 subjects. Source material: PBMCs. The receptor chain draws on TRBV6-5 and TRBJ1-2, and TRBD1 matches 7 of the central bases. This receptor was identified in a man aged 25-45 years in good health and CMV-seronegative. CDR3 sequence: CASSPYRGSDYGYTF. In nucleotide form, the sequence is TGTGCCAGCAGCCCCTACAGGGGTTCAGACTATGGCTACACCTTC.